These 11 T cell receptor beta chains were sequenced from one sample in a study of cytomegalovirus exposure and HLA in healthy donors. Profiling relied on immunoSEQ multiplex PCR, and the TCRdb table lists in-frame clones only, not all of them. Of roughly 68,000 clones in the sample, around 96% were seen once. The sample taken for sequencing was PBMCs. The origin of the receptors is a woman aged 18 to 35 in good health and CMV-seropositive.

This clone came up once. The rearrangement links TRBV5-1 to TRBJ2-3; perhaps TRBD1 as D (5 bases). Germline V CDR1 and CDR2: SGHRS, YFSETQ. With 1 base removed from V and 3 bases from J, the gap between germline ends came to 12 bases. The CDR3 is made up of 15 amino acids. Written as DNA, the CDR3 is TGCGCCAGCAGCTTGCAAGCAGGGTCAACAGATACGCAGTATTTT. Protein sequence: CASSLQAGSTDTQYF.

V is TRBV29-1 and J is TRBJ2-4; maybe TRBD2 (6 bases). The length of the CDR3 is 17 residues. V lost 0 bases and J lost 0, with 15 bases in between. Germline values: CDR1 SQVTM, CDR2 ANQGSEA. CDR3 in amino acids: CSVEDLGSGVAKNIQYF. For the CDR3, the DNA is TGCAGCGTTGAAGATCTCGGTAGCGGAGTAGCCAAAAACATTCAGTACTTC.

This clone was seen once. The CDR3 reads CASSLLAGRESGYEQYF. The CDR3 DNA is TGTGCCAGCAGCTTATTGGCTGGGCGTGAGTCGGGATACGAGCAGTACTTC. The rearrangement links TRBV7-2 to TRBJ2-7; perhaps TRBD2 as D (5 bases). The length of the CDR3 is 17 residues. CDR1 is SGHTA, CDR2 FQGNSA, per germline. The V end lost 2 bases, the J end lost 4 bases, and 21 bases lay between the germline ends.

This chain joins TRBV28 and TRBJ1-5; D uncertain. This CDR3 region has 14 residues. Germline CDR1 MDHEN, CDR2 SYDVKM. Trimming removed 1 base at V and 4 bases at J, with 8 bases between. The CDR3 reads CASSLYAENQPQHF. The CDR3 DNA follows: TGTGCCAGCAGTTTATACGCGGAAAATCAGCCCCAGCATTTT. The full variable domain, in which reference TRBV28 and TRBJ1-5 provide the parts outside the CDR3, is DVKVTQSSRYLVKRTGEKVFLECVQDMDHENMFWYRQDPGLGLRLIYFSYDVKMKEKGDIPEGYSVSREKKERFSLILESASTNQTSMYLCASSLYAENQPQHFGDGTRLSIL.

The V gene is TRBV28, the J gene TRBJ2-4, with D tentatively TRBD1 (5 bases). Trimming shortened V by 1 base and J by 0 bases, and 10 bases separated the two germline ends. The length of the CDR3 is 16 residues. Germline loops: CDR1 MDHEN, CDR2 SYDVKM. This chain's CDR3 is CASSLSQALAKNIQYF. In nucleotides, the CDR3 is TGTGCCAGCAGTTTATCACAGGCCCTAGCCAAAAACATTCAGTACTTC.

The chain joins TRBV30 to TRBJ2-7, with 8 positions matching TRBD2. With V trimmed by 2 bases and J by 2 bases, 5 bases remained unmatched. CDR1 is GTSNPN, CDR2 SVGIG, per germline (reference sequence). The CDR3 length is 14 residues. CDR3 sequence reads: CAWSRSGGPYEQYF. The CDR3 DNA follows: TGTGCCTGGAGTAGGAGCGGGGGACCCTACGAGCAGTACTTC.

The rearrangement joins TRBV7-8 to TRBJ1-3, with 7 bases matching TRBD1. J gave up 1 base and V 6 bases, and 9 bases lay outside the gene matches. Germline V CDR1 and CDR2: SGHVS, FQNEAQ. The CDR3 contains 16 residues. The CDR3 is CASSRGGKGSGNTIYF. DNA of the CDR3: TGTGCCAGCAGTAGAGGGGGCAAGGGATCTGGAAACACCATATATTTT.

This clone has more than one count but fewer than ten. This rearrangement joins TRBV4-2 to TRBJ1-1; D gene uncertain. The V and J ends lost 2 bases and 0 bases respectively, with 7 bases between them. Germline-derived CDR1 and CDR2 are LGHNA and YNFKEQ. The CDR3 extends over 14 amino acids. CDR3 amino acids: CASSQNRVNTEAFF. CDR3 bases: TGTGCCAGCAGCCAAAATCGGGTGAACACTGAAGCTTTCTTT.

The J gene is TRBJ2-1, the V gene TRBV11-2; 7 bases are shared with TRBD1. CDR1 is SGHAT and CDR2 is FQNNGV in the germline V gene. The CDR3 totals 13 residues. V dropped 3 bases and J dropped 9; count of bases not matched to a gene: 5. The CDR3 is CASSFDRDGEQFF. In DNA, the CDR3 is TGTGCCAGCAGCTTCGACAGGGATGGTGAGCAGTTCTTC.

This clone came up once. The CDR3 DNA sequence: TGTGCCAGCAGCGCCGGGACTAGCGGGAGAGACGAGCAGTACTTC. Protein: CASSAGTSGRDEQYF. The V gene is TRBV9, the J gene TRBJ2-7; 14 bases map to TRBD2. CDR1 is SGDLS and CDR2 is YYNGEE in the germline V gene. V lost 3 bases and J lost 5; bases outside the gene matches: 4. CDR3 length: 15 residues.

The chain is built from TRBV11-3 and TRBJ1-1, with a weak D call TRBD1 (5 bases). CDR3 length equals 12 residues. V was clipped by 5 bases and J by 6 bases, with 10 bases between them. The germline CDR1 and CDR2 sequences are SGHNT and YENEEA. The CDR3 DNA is TGTGCCAGCAGCCCCCGGGGGGCTGAAGCTTTCTTT. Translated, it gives CASSPRGAEAFF.